Below are 24 T cell receptor beta chains sequenced from a single sample in a study of T cell repertoires in MIS-A myocarditis. Using immunoSEQ multiplex PCR, the repertoire was profiled, and TCRdb retains in-frame clones only, with some absent. The table lists 13,000 to 15,000 clones, 74% of them singletons. The sequencing input was left ventricle heart tissue obtained at autopsy. The receptors were gathered from a man younger than 30 with fulminant myocarditis from multisystem inflammatory syndrome in adults (MIS-A) after COVID-19.

This clone came up once. This chain joins TRBV5-1 and TRBJ2-1; D gene unclear. The length of the CDR3 is 16 residues. Per germline, CDR1 SGHRS and CDR2 YFSETQ. Trimming took off 0 bases at V and 0 bases at J, with 10 bases between the two ends. CDR3 nucleotide sequence: TGCGCCAGCAGCTTGGACCGGCCTAGCTCCTACAATGAGCAGTTCTTC. Amino acids: CASSLDRPSSYNEQFF. The full variable domain, with the rest looked up from reference TRBV5-1 and TRBJ2-1, is KAGVTQTPRYLIKTRGQQVTLSCSPISGHRSVSWYQQTPGQGLQFLFEYFSETQRNKGNFPGRFSGRQFSNSRSEMNVSTLELGDSALYLCASSLDRPSSYNEQFFGPGTRLTVL.

About this clone itself: The same CDR3 can be traced to other DNA sequences in this sample. The rearrangement links TRBV9 to TRBJ1-1; D remains unclear. Germline lookup yields CDR1 SGDLS and CDR2 YYNGEE. CDR3 length: 13 amino acids. The V end lost 1 base, the J end lost 3 bases, and 7 bases lay between the germline ends. The CDR3 DNA is TGTGCCAGCAGCGTATCAGGTGACACTGAAGCTTTCTTT. Its protein is CASSVSGDTEAFF. The full variable domain, in which reference TRBV9 and TRBJ1-1 provide the parts outside the CDR3, is DSGVTQTPKHLITATGQRVTLRCSPRSGDLSVYWYQQSLDQGLQFLIQYYNGEERAKGNILERFSAQQFPDLHSELNLSSLELGDSALYFCASSVSGDTEAFFGQGTRLTVV.

This clone was detected a few times. The chain has TRBV28 and TRBJ1-4, with D possibly matching TRBD1 (5 bases). Trimming removed 8 bases from V and 5 bases from J, with 21 bases in between. CDR3 size: 16 residues. Per germline, CDR1 MDHEN and CDR2 SYDVKM. CDR3 in DNA: TGTGCCAGCGGTTCTGAGGGACCCATGATGAATGAAAAACTGTTTTTT. This gives the protein CASGSEGPMMNEKLFF.

This chain links TRBV21-1 with TRBJ2-5; the DNA was not compared with TRBD1, the D call given in the table. TRBV21-1 constitutes a pseudogene. The CDR3 totals 17 residues. CDR3 nucleotides: TGTGCCAGCAGCAAGGGTAAACAGGGGGCTCCCCAAGAGACCCAGTACTTC. Translated, it gives CASSKGKQGAPQETQYF.

The V gene is TRBV30, the J gene TRBJ1-1, with D uncertain. From germline, CDR1 is GTSNPN and CDR2 SVGIG (reference sequence). CDR3 length: 12 residues. V gave up 0 bases and J gave up 7 bases, with 9 bases separating them. CDR3 bases: TGTGCCTGGAGTGTACCACCAGGTGAAGCTTTCTTT. This gives the protein CAWSVPPGEAFF.

This clone turned up a few times. The V call is TRBV11-2, the J call TRBJ2-2; 7 positions agree with TRBD2. The V segment lost 2 bases and the J segment 3 bases; nucleotides outside the gene matches: 3. The CDR3 runs 15 residues. From germline, CDR1 is SGHAT and CDR2 FQNNGV. The CDR3 sequence: CASSLYAGDTGELFF. CDR3 in DNA: TGTGCCAGCAGCTTATATGCGGGAGACACCGGGGAGCTGTTTTTT.

This clone was seen a single time. The chain recombines TRBV3-1 (or the pseudogene TRBV3-2) with TRBJ2-1; 7 bases map to TRBD2. V was pared by 4 bases and J by 9 bases, with 6 bases of the junction left unmatched. The CDR3 totals 13 residues. Germline V gives CDR1 LGHDT, CDR2 YNNKEL (reference sequence). The CDR3 here is CASSLGRDGEQFF. CDR3 in DNA: TGTGCCAGCAGCCTGGGGAGGGACGGTGAGCAGTTCTTC.

J is TRBJ1-2 and V is TRBV9; D not certain. The CDR3 length is 14 residues. CDR1 and CDR2 (germline): SGDLS, YYNGEE. V was clipped by 0 bases and J by 4 bases, with 10 bases between them. The CDR3 protein is CASSVEGPSYGYTF. CDR3 in DNA: TGTGCCAGCAGCGTAGAAGGCCCCTCCTATGGCTACACCTTC.

The chain joins TRBV6-5 to TRBJ1-2; D is uncertain. V was trimmed by 0 bases and J by 6 bases, leaving 17 bases between them. The CDR3 consists of 16 residues. Germline CDR1 and CDR2: MNHEY and SVGAGI. The CDR3 DNA sequence: TGTGCCAGCAGTTACTCCGTCACACTGGGCTTGGATGGCTACACCTTC. It codes for CASSYSVTLGLDGYTF.

This chain uses TRBV28 with TRBJ1-5; D gene uncertain. Germline CDR1 and CDR2: MDHEN and SYDVKM. This CDR3 comprises 15 residues. Trimming removed 3 bases at V and 0 bases at J, with 9 bases between. The CDR3 sequence: CASSFRASSNQPQHF. The CDR3 bases are TGTGCCAGCAGTTTTAGGGCGTCTAGCAATCAGCCCCAGCATTTT.

V usage is TRBV3-1 (or the pseudogene TRBV3-2) and J usage is TRBJ1-3; the D is unclear. Deletions cut 6 bases from V and 4 bases from J, with 13 bases between. Germline values: CDR1 LGHDT, CDR2 YNNKEL (reference sequence). The CDR3 length is 14 residues. This CDR3 is CASSEQRVGNTIYF. CDR3 DNA sequence: TGTGCCAGCAGTGAACAGCGAGTGGGAAACACCATATATTTT.

V is TRBV13 and J is TRBJ2-1; a possible D gene is TRBD1 (6 bases). V was pared by 1 base and J by 3 bases, with 7 bases between. From germline, CDR1 is PRHDT and CDR2 FYEKMQ (reference sequence). The CDR3 consists of 14 residues. The CDR3, as DNA: TGTGCCAGCAGCTTAGACAGGGACTACAATGAGCAGTTCTTC. Its translation is CASSLDRDYNEQFF.

This clone was counted between two and nine times. The chain has TRBV19 and TRBJ2-1, with D possibly being TRBD2 (5 bases). Trimming shortened V by 4 bases and J by 5 bases, and 18 bases separated the two germline ends. Germline assignment: CDR1 LNHDA and CDR2 SQIVND (reference sequence). The CDR3 length is 16 residues. The CDR3 nucleotides are TGTGCCAGTAGTAGGTTCGGGCGGGTCGCGAACAATGAGCAGTTCTTC. Its translation is CASSRFGRVANNEQFF.

The J gene is TRBJ2-3, the V gene TRBV2; D possibly corresponds to TRBD2 (6 bases). Germline V lookup: CDR1 SNHLY, CDR2 FYNNEI. The CDR3 runs 13 residues. V dropped 6 bases and J dropped 1 base, with 8 bases sitting between them. This CDR3 is CASRIAGTDTQYF. CDR3 in DNA: TGTGCCAGCAGAATAGCGGGCACAGATACGCAGTATTTT.

This chain connects TRBV2 to TRBJ2-7; D possibly corresponds to TRBD1 (5 bases). Germline V gene sequence: CDR1 SNHLY, CDR2 FYNNEI. The CDR3 sequence is 12 residues long. V was shortened by 8 bases and J by 5 bases, with 13 bases between the two germline ends. CDR3 in amino acids: CASEQAAHEQYF. The CDR3 DNA is TGTGCCAGCGAACAGGCCGCCCACGAGCAGTACTTC.

The chain is built from TRBV29-1 and TRBJ2-1; 7 bases align to TRBD2. Germline CDR1 and CDR2: SQVTM and ANQGSEA. This CDR3 contains 14 residues. Unmatched junction bases numbered 11, after V lost 4 bases and J lost 8 bases. The CDR3 nucleotides are TGCAGCGTTGCCCCGACTAGCCCCCTCGATGAGCAGTTCTTC. This translates into CSVAPTSPLDEQFF.

This clone appeared a few times. The chain carries TRBV12-3 or TRBV12-4 and TRBJ1-2, with D unresolved. V gave up 6 bases and J gave up 4 bases, with 9 bases separating them. The CDR3 runs 12 residues. The DNA for the CDR3 is TGTGCCAGCAGCGGCGGGCGCTATGGCTACACCTTC. As protein: CASSGGRYGYTF.

This clone occurred once. The chain uses TRBV5-1 and TRBJ2-5; 7 positions match TRBD2. CDR3 length: 14 residues. The V gene's germline CDR1 is SGHRS and CDR2 YFSETQ. V was clipped by 2 bases and J by 5 bases; unmatched bases: 6. DNA for the CDR3: TGCGCCAGCAGCTTTTTAAGCGGGATGGAGACCCAGTACTTC. Translating it yields CASSFLSGMETQYF.

This clone has a handful of counts. V usage is TRBV12-3 or TRBV12-4 and J usage is TRBJ2-7; TRBD2 is a possible D gene (6 bases). CDR3 size: 11 residues. Between the trimmed V and J ends, which lost 8 bases and 5 bases, there was a span of 10 bases. CDR3 sequence reads: CASARGDEQYF. DNA for the CDR3: TGTGCCAGCGCTCGCGGGGACGAGCAGTACTTC.

This clone was counted only a few times. V and J are TRBV2 and TRBJ1-5; D unclear. CDR3 length: 13 residues. The V end was cut by 6 bases, the J end by 5 bases, with 11 bases between. Germline lookup yields CDR1 SNHLY and CDR2 FYNNEI. The CDR3 DNA is TGTGCCAGCAGCTTCCGTGGAGATCAGCCCCAGCATTTT. It translates to CASSFRGDQPQHF.

The chain carries TRBV24-1 and TRBJ1-5; 7 positions agree with TRBD1. CDR1 KGHDR and CDR2 SFDVKD come from the germline V gene. The trim removed 6 bases at V and 7 bases at J, leaving 2 bases unmatched. The CDR3 consists of 12 residues. CDR3 nucleotide sequence: TGTGCCACCAGTCAGGGGGGACAGCCCCAGCATTTT. Translating it yields CATSQGGQPQHF.

The chain combines TRBV7-2 with TRBJ1-1, with 8 nucleotides matching TRBD1. This CDR3 contains 14 residues. The V gene end was trimmed by 1 base and the J gene end by 6 bases; junction bases not matched to a gene: 4. Germline assignment: CDR1 SGHTA and CDR2 FQGNSA. The DNA for the CDR3 is TGTGCCAGCAGCTTAGTAGGGACAGGCGCTGAAGCTTTCTTT. This sequence encodes CASSLVGTGAEAFF.

The chain joins TRBV5-1 to TRBJ1-1, with TRBD1 matching 7 bases. The CDR3 totals 14 residues. Germline-derived CDR1 and CDR2 are SGHRS and YFSETQ. J was trimmed by 5 bases and V by 0 bases; bases with no gene match: 4. The CDR3, as DNA: TGCGCCAGCAGCTTGGGACAGGGACAGACTGAAGCTTTCTTT. This translates into CASSLGQGQTEAFF.

The gene calls are TRBV10-3 and TRBJ1-3; 10 nucleotides match TRBD1. From germline, CDR1 is ENHRY and CDR2 SYGVKD. This CDR3 spans 13 amino acids. Unmatched junction bases numbered 4, after V lost 8 bases and J lost 6 bases. CDR3 protein: CAIGGQGINTIYF. CDR3 in DNA: TGTGCCATCGGGGGACAGGGGATAAACACCATATATTTT.